This record covers a single TCR beta chain. V was pared by 6 bases and J by 6 bases, with 19 bases of the junction left unmatched. The germline V gene has CDR1 LNHDA and CDR2 SQIVND (reference sequence). The CDR3 spans 19 residues. The sample belongs to a study of blood T cell repertoires in COVID-19. Study processing details: Amplification of reference gene primers was used by the study to estimate nucleated cell counts. The assay was immunoSEQ multiplex PCR, and TCRdb's table has in-frame clones only and misses some. V and J calls and clone size are those listed in that table; D and trimming were worked out from the DNA. The table records tens of thousands of clones, about 89% of them present only once.

The sequence was collected from a man between 65 and 85 years old with active or convalescent COVID-19. This chain links TRBV19 with TRBJ1-5; 11 nucleotides line up with TRBD1. The specimen was peripheral blood. The DNA of the CDR3 is TGTGCCAGTAGCCGGCGGACTCGGACAGGGGGCTCAATTGTTCAGCCCCAGCATTTT. Protein: CASSRRTRTGGSIVQPQHF.